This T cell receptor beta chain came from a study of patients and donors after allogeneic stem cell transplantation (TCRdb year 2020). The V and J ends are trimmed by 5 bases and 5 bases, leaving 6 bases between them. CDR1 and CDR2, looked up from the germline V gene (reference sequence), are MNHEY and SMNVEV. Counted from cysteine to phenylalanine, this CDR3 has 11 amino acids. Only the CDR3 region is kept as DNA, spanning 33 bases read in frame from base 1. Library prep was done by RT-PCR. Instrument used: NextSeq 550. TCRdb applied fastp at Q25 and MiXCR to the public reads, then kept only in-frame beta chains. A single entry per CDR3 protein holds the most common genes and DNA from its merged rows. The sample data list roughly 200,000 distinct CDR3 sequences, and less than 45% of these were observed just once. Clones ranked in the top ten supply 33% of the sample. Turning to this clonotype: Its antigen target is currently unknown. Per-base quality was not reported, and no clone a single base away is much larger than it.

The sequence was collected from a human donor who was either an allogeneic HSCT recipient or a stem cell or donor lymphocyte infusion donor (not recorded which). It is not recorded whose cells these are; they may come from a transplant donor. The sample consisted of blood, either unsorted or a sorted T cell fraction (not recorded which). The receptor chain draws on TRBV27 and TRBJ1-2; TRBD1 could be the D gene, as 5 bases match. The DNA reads TGTGCCAGCAGTGGGGGGTATGGCTACACCTTC. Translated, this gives CASSGGYGYTF.